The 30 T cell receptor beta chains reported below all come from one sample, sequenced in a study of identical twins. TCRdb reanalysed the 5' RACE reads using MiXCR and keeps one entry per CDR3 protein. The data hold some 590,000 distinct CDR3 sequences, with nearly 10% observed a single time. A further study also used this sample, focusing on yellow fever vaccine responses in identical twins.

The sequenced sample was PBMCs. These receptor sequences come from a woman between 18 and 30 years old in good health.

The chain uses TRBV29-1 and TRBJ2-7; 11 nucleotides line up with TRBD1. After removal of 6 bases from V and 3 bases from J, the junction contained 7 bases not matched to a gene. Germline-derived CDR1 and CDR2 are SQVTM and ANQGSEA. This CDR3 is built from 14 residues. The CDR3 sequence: CSVRGQGASYEQYF. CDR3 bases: TGCAGCGTCCGCGGACAGGGGGCGAGCTACGAGCAGTACTTC.

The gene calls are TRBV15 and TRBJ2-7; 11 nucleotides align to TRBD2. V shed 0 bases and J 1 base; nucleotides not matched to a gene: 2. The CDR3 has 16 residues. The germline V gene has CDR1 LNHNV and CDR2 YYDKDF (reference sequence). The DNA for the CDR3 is TGTGCCACCAGCAGAGACAGACTAGCGGGATCCTACGAGCAGTACTTC. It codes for CATSRDRLAGSYEQYF.

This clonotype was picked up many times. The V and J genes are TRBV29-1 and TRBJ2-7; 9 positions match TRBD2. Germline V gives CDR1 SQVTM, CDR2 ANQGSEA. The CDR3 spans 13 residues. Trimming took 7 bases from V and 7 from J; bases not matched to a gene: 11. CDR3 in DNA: TGCAGCGGGGTTCTAGCGGGGCCCGGGGAGCAGTACTTC. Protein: CSGVLAGPGEQYF.

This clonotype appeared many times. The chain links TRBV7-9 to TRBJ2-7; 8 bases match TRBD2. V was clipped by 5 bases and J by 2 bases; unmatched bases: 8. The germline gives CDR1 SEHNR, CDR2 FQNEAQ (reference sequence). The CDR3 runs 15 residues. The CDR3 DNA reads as TGTGCCAGCAGCCCCGTTACTAGCGGAACCTACGAGCAGTACTTC. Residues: CASSPVTSGTYEQYF.

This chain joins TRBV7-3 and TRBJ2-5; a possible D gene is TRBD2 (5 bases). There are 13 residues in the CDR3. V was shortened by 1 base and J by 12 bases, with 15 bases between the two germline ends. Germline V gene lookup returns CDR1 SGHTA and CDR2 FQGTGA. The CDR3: CASSLMEAERKYF. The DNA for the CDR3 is TGTGCCAGCAGCTTAATGGAGGCCGAGCGAAAGTACTTC. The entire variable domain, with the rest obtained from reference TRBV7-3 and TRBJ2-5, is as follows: GAGVSQTPSNKVTEKGKYVELRCDPISGHTALYWYRQSLGQGPEFLIYFQGTGAADDSGLPNDRFFAVRPEGSVSTLKIQRTERGDSAVYLCASSLMEAERKYFGPGTRLLVL.

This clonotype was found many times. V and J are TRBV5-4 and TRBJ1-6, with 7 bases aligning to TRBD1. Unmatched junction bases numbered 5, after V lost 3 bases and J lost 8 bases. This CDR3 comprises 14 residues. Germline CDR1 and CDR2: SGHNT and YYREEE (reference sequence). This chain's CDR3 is CASSYHTGDSPLHF. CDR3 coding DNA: TGTGCCAGCAGCTACCATACAGGGGATTCACCCCTCCACTTT.

In nucleotides, the CDR3 is TGTGCCAGCAGGTCCGGGACAGGGGGCGATCGGGTGACCCAGTACTTC. It yields the protein CASRSGTGGDRVTQYF. The chain links TRBV6-1 to TRBJ2-5; 12 bases map to TRBD1. The germline CDR1 and CDR2 sequences are MNHNS and SASEGT. J was trimmed by 7 bases and V by 6 bases; bases with no gene match: 12. The CDR3 is 16 residues long.

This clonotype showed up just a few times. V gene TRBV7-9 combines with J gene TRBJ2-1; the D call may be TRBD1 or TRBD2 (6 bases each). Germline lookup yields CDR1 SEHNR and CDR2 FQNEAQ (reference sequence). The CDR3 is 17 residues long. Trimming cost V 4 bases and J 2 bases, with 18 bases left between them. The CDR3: CASSSTIGGNAYNEQFF. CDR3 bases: TGTGCCAGCAGCTCGACTATAGGGGGGAATGCCTACAATGAGCAGTTCTTC.

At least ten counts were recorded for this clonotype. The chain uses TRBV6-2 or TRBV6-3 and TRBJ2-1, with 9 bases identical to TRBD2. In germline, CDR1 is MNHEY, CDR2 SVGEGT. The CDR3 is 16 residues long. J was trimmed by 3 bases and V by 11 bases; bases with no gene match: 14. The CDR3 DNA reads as TGTGCCGTTGGTTTAGCGGGAGAGGGGGACTACAATGAGCAGTTCTTC. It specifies CAVGLAGEGDYNEQFF.

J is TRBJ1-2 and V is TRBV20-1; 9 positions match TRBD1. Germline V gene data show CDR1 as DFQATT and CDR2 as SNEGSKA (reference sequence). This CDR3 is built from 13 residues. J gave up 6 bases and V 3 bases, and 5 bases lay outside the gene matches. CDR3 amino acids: CSASSDRGHGYTF. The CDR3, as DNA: TGCAGTGCTAGTTCGGACAGGGGCCATGGCTACACCTTC.

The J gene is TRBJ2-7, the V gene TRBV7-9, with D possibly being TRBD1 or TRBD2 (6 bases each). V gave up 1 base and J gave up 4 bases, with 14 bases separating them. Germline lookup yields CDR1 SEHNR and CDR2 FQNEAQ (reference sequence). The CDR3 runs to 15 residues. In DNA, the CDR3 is TGTGCCAGCAGCTTAGTAGACGGGGGCGGTTACGAGCAGTACTTC. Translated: CASSLVDGGGYEQYF.

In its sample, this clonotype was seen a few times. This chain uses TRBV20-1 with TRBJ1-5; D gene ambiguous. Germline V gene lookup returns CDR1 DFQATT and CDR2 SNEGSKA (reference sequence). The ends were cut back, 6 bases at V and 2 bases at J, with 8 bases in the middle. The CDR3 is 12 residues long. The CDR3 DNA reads TGCAGTGCCATTCGGGGCAATCAGCCCCAGCATTTT. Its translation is CSAIRGNQPQHF.

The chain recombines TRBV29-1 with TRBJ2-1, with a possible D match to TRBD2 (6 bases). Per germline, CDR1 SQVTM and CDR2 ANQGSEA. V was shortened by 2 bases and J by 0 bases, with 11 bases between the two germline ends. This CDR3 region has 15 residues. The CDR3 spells CSVEPPAGSYNEQFF. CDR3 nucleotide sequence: TGCAGCGTTGAACCCCCAGCGGGCTCCTACAATGAGCAGTTCTTC.

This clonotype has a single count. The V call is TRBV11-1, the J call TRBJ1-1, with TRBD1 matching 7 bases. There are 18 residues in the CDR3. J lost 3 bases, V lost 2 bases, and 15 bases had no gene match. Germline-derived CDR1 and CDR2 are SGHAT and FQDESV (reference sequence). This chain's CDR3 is CASSLPWVQGRKYTEAFF. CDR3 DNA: TGTGCCAGCAGCTTACCGTGGGTACAGGGGAGGAAGTACACTGAAGCTTTCTTT.

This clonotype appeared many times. CDR3 DNA sequence: TGTGCCAGCAGTTTAGGTCTGGGTTCCGTCTATGGCTACACCTTC. Translating it yields CASSLGLGSVYGYTF. J is TRBJ1-2 and V is TRBV27; D is unresolved. Germline CDR1 is MNHEY and CDR2 is SMNVEV (reference sequence). This CDR3 has 15 residues. The V end lost 2 bases, the J end lost 4 bases, and 14 bases lay between the germline ends.

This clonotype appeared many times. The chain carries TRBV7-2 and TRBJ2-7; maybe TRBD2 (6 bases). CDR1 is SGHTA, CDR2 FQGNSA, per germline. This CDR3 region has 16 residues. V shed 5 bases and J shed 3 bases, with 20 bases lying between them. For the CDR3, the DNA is TGTGCCAGCAGCACCCTATGGGCTAGCGTCGACTACGAGCAGTACTTC. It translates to CASSTLWASVDYEQYF.

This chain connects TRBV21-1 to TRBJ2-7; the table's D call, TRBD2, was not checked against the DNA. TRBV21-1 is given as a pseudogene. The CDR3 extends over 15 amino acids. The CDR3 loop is CATSNLAGYGYEQYF. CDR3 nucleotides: TGTGCCACCAGCAACCTAGCGGGGTACGGCTACGAGCAGTACTTC.

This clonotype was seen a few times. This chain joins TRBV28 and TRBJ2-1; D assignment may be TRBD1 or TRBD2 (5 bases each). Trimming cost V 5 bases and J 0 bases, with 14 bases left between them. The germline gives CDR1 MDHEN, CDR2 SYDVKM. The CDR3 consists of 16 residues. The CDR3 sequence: CASSHQGAHSYNEQFF. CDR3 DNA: TGTGCCAGCAGTCACCAGGGAGCCCACTCCTACAATGAGCAGTTCTTC.

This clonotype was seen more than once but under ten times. The CDR3 region has the DNA TGTGCCAGCAGTTACGGGATGAACTATGGCTACACCTTC. As protein: CASSYGMNYGYTF. The J gene is TRBJ1-2, the V gene TRBV6-5; no clear D. V shed 2 bases and J shed 2 bases, with 6 bases lying between them. Germline V gene lookup returns CDR1 MNHEY and CDR2 SVGAGI. This CDR3 is 13 amino acids long.

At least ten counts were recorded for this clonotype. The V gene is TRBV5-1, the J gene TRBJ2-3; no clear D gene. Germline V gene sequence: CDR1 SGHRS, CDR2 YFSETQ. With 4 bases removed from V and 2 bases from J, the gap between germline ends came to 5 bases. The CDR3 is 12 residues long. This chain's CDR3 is CASSGNTDTQYF. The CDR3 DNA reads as TGCGCCAGCAGCGGAAACACAGATACGCAGTATTTT.

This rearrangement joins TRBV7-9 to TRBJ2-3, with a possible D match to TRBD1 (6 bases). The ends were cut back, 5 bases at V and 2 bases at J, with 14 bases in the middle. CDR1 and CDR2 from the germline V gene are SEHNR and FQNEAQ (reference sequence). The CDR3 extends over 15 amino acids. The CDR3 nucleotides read TGTGCCAGCAGCCTAGAGGGGGAGCTCACAGATACGCAGTATTTT. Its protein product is CASSLEGELTDTQYF.

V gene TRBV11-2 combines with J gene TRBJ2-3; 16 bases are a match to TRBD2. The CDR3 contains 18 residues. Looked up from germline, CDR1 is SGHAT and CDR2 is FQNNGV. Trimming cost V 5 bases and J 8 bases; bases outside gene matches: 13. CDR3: CASSLTGTSGGARGTQYF. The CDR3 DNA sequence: TGTGCCAGCAGCCTAACCGGGACTAGCGGGGGGGCCCGGGGTACGCAGTATTTT.

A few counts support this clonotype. The CDR3 DNA sequence: TGTGCCACCAGCAGAGGCTCTAAGGGACTAAACTGGGAGACCCAGTACTTC. This encodes CATSRGSKGLNWETQYF. V usage is TRBV15 and J usage is TRBJ2-5; 7 nucleotides line up with TRBD2. Germline V gene sequence: CDR1 LNHNV, CDR2 YYDKDF (reference sequence). The CDR3 sequence is 17 residues long. Trimming cost V 1 base and J 5 bases; bases outside gene matches: 13.

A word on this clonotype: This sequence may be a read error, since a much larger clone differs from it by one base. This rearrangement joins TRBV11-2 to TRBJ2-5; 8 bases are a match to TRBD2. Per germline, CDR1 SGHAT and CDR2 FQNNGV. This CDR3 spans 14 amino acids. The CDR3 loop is CASSLSRGGETQHF. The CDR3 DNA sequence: TGTGCCAGCAGCTTATCCCGGGGGGGGGAGACCCAGCACTTC.

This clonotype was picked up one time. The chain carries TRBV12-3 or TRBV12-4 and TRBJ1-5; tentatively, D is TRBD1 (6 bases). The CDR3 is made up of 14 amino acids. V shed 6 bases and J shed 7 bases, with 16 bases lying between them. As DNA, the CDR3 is TGTGCCAGCAGCTCTCCCAAAACAGGGCAGCCCCAGCATTTT. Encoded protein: CASSSPKTGQPQHF.

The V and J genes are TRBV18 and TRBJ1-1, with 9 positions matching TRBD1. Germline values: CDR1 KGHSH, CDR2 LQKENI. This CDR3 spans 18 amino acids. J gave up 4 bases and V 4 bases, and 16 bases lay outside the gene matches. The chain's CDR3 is CASSLMAGQGLSSTEAFF. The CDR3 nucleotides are TGTGCCAGCTCACTCATGGCGGGACAGGGTCTGTCGTCCACTGAAGCTTTCTTT.

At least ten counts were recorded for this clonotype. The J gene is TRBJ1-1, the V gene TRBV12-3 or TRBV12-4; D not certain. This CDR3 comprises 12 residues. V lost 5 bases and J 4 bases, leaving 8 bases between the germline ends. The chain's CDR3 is CASSPTGTEAFF. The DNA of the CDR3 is TGTGCCAGCAGTCCCACGGGCACTGAAGCTTTCTTT.

CDR3 sequence (DNA): TGTGCCAGCAGCTGGGGACTAGGTTACACCGGGGAGCTGTTTTTT. Amino acids: CASSWGLGYTGELFF. V gene TRBV5-4 combines with J gene TRBJ2-2, with 8 bases identical to TRBD2. J gave up 3 bases and V 3 bases, and 4 bases lay outside the gene matches. The germline V gene encodes CDR1 SGHNT and CDR2 YYREEE (reference sequence). This CDR3 comprises 15 residues.

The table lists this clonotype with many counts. The CDR3 nucleotides read TGTGCCAGCAGCCCCCAAGTCGATGAGCAGTTCTTC. Translating gives CASSPQVDEQFF. The chain links TRBV7-9 to TRBJ2-1; D not certain. CDR3 length: 12 residues. In germline, CDR1 is SEHNR, CDR2 FQNEAQ (reference sequence). V was pared by 5 bases and J by 8 bases, with 10 bases between.

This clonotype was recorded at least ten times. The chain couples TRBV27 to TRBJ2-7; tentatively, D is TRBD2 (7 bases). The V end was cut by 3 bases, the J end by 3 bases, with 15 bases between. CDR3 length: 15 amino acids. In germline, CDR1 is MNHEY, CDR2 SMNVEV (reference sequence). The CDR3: CASSLEGGGFYEQYF. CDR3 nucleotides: TGTGCCAGCAGTTTGGAGGGGGGAGGGTTCTACGAGCAGTACTTC.